This entry lists 13 T cell receptor beta chains sequenced from one sample in a study of T cells expressing NK-cell markers. TCRdb re-called the 5' RACE reads; every CDR3 protein appears as one record, without DNA. The listing contains about 390,000 distinct CDR3 sequences. Sample: blood T cells: a sorted CD56 or NKG2C T cell subset, CD4+ or CD8+ T cells, or bulk PBMC T cells (not recorded which). The source is a woman in her fifties or sixties in good health.

The chain carries TRBV12-3 or TRBV12-4 and TRBJ2-2; TCRdb calls TRBD2, which cannot be checked without DNA. This CDR3 spans 14 amino acids. The CDR3 sequence is CASSFISGEGELFF.

The chain employs TRBV10-3 and TRBJ2-5; lacking DNA, the TRBD1 call made by TCRdb goes unchecked. In germline, CDR1 is ENHRY, CDR2 SYGVKD. The CDR3 spans 14 residues. CDR3: CAISEGRQGETQYF.

The CDR3 protein is CASSKGRQGNTGELFF. The rearrangement joins TRBV12-3 or TRBV12-4 to TRBJ2-2; TCRdb calls TRBD1, which cannot be checked without DNA. The length of the CDR3 is 16 residues.

The chain couples TRBV24-1 to TRBJ1-1. The CDR3 is 13 residues long. The germline V gene has CDR1 KGHDR and CDR2 SFDVKD. The CDR3 is CATSDASGRKAFF.

The V and J genes are TRBV29-1 and TRBJ2-2; TCRdb selects TRBD1, and the lack of DNA leaves this call unchecked. CDR3 length equals 14 residues. Germline lookup yields CDR1 SQVTM and CDR2 ANQGSEA. The CDR3 region is CSVHSTGNTGELFF.

The V gene is TRBV10-3, the J gene TRBJ1-4; the D call of TRBD1 rests on TCRdb alone, since no DNA is present to check it. Per the germline V gene, CDR1 is ENHRY and CDR2 is SYGVKD. The CDR3 loop spans 12 amino acids. CDR3 region: CATRQENEKLFF.

The chain employs TRBV29-1 and TRBJ1-2; TCRdb reports TRBD1, a call that lacks DNA to check it against. The CDR3 runs to 11 residues. Per the germline V gene, CDR1 is SQVTM and CDR2 is ANQGSEA. CDR3 sequence: CSARMGQGYTF.

This chain connects TRBV7-9 to TRBJ2-4. This CDR3 has 14 residues. Per the germline V gene, CDR1 is SEHNR and CDR2 is FQNEAQ (reference sequence). CDR3 protein: CASSLSDHGNIQYF.

The rearrangement links TRBV15 to TRBJ2-3; TCRdb indicates TRBD1, and absent DNA this call remains unverified. Germline CDR1 LNHNV, CDR2 YYDKDF (reference sequence). This CDR3 region has 16 residues. This CDR3 is CATSSGSGGSSDTQYF. Full variable domain (outside the CDR3, taken from reference TRBV15 and TRBJ2-3): DAMVIQNPRYQVTQFGKPVTLSCSQTLNHNVMYWYQQKSSQAPKLLFHYYDKDFNNEADTPDNFQSRRPNTSFCFLDIRSPGLGDTAMYLCATSSGSGGSSDTQYFGPGTRLTVL.

CDR3 loop: CASAGIFGSGANVLTF. J is TRBJ2-6 and V is TRBV21-1. TRBV21-1 is tagged as a pseudogene. The CDR3 spans 16 residues.

The V gene is TRBV5-1, the J gene TRBJ2-3; the D call from TCRdb, TRBD1, cannot be confirmed without DNA. This CDR3 comprises 14 residues. Germline assignment: CDR1 SGHRS and CDR2 YFSETQ. The CDR3 loop reads CASSLRQETDTQYF. The whole variable domain, filled in from reference TRBV5-1 and TRBJ2-3, reads KAGVTQTPRYLIKTRGQQVTLSCSPISGHRSVSWYQQTPGQGLQFLFEYFSETQRNKGNFPGRFSGRQFSNSRSEMNVSTLELGDSALYLCASSLRQETDTQYFGPGTRLTVL.

V is TRBV20-1 and J is TRBJ1-6. The germline CDR1 and CDR2 sequences are DFQATT and SNEGSKA (reference sequence). The CDR3 extends over 13 amino acids. The CDR3 is CSARGVQNSPLHF.

J is TRBJ2-1 and V is TRBV7-6; the D call of TRBD2 rests on TCRdb alone, since no DNA is present to check it. This CDR3 contains 19 residues. Germline V gene lookup returns CDR1 SGHVS and CDR2 FNYEAQ. The CDR3 loop is CASSPSSRLAVSSYNEQFF.